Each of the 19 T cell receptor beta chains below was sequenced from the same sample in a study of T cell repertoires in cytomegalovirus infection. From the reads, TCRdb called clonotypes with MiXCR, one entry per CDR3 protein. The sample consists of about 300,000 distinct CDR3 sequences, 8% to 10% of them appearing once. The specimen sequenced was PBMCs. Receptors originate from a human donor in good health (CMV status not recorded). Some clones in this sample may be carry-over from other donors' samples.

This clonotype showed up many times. The CDR3 protein is CASSLWFSGDETQYF. The CDR3 coding sequence is TGTGCCAGCAGTTTATGGTTCAGCGGGGACGAGACCCAGTACTTC. V usage is TRBV28 and J usage is TRBJ2-5; TRBD2 aligns across 7 bases. CDR1 is MDHEN, CDR2 SYDVKM, per germline. The trim removed 0 bases at V and 5 bases at J, leaving 6 bases unmatched. This CDR3 comprises 15 residues.

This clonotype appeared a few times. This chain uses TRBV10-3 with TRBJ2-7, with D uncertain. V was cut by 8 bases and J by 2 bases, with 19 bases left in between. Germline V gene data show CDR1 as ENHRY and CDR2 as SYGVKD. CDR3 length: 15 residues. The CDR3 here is CAISLEAAVTYEQYF. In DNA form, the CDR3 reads TGTGCCATCTCTCTCGAGGCAGCCGTAACCTACGAGCAGTACTTC.

The CDR3 coding sequence is TGCGCCAGCAGCCAATTGCGGGGGGAGAGCTATGGCTACACCTTC. Translated: CASSQLRGESYGYTF. The gene calls are TRBV4-1 and TRBJ1-2, with D possibly TRBD1 on 5 matching bases. CDR3 size: 15 residues. The germline V gene has CDR1 MGHRA and CDR2 YSYEKL. V was shortened by 2 bases and J by 4 bases, with 14 bases between the two germline ends.

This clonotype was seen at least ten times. CDR3 sequence: CSVEDEGREQFF. CDR3 sequence (DNA): TGCAGCGTTGAAGATGAAGGCAGGGAGCAGTTCTTC. The rearrangement links TRBV29-1 to TRBJ2-1; D remains ambiguous. Between the trimmed V and J ends, which lost 0 bases and 10 bases, there was a span of 10 bases. This CDR3 has 12 amino acids. Per germline, CDR1 SQVTM and CDR2 ANQGSEA.

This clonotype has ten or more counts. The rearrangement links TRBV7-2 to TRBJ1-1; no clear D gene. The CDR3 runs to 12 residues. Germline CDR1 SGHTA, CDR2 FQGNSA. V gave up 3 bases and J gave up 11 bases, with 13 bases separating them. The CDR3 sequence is CASSFEKTRAFF. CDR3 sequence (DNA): TGTGCCAGCAGCTTTGAGAAAACTCGGGCTTTCTTT.

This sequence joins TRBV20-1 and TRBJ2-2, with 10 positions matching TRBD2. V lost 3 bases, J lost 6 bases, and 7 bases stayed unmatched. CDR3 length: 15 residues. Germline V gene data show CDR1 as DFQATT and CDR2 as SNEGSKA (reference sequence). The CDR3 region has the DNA TGCAGTGCTAGCGGGTGGAGCGGGGGGGCCGGGGAGCTGTTTTTT. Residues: CSASGWSGGAGELFF.

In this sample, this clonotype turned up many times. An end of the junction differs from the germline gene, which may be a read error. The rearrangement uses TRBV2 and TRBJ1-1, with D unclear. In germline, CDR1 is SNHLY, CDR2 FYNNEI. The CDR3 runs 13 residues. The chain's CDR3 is CASSEAQLATTSF. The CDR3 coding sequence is TGTGCCAGCAGTGAAGCTCAGTTAGCTACCACCAGCTTT.

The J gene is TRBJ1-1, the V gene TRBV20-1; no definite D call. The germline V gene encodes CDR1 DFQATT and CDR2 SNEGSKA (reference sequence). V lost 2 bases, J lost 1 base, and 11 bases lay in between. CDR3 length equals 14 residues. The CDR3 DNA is TGCAGTGCTAGATTATCGTCAGGGAACACTGAAGCTTTCTTT. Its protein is CSARLSSGNTEAFF.

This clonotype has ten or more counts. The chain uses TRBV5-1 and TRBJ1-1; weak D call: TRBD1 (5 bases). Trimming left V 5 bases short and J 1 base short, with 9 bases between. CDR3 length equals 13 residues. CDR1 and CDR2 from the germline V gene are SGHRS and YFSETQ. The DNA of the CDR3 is TGCGCCAGCAGGGTACAGGAGAACACTGAAGCTTTCTTT. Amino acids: CASRVQENTEAFF.

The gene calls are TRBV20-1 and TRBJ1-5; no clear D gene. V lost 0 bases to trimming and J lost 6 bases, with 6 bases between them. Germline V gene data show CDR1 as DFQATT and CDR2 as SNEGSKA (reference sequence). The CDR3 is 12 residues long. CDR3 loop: CSAREPTQPQHF. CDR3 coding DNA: TGCAGTGCTAGAGAACCCACTCAGCCCCAGCATTTT.

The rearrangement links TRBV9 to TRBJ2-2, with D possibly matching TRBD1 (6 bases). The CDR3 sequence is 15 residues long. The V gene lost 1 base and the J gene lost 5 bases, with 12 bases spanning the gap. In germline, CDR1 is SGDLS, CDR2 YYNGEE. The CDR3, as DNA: TGTGCCAGCAGCGTACAACAGGGCTGGACCGGGGAGCTGTTTTTT. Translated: CASSVQQGWTGELFF. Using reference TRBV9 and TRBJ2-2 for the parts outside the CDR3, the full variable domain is DSGVTQTPKHLITATGQRVTLRCSPRSGDLSVYWYQQSLDQGLQFLIQYYNGEERAKGNILERFSAQQFPDLHSELNLSSLELGDSALYFCASSVQQGWTGELFFGEGSRLTVL.

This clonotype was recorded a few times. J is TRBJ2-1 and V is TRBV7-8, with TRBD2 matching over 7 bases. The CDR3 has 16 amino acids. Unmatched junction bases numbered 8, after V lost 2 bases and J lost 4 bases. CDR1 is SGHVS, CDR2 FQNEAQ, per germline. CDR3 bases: TGTGCCAGCAGCTTACGGGAAGGCGGGAGTTACAATGAGCAGTTCTTC. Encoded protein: CASSLREGGSYNEQFF.

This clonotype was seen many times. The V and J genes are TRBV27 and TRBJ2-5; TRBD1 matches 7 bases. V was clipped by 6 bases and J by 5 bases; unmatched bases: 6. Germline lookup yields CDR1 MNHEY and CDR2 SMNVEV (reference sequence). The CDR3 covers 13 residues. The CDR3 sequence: CASRQGIDETQYF. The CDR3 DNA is TGTGCCAGCAGACAGGGGATTGACGAGACCCAGTACTTC.

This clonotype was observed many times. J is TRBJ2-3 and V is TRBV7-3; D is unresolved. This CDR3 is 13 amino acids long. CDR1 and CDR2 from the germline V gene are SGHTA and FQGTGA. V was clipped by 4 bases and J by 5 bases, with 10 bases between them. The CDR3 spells CASSSSPRDTQYF. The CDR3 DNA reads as TGTGCCAGCAGCTCCTCCCCCAGAGATACGCAGTATTTT. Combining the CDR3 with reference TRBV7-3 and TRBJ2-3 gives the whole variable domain GAGVSQTPSNKVTEKGKYVELRCDPISGHTALYWYRQSLGQGPEFLIYFQGTGAADDSGLPNDRFFAVRPEGSVSTLKIQRTERGDSAVYLCASSSSPRDTQYFGPGTRLTVL.

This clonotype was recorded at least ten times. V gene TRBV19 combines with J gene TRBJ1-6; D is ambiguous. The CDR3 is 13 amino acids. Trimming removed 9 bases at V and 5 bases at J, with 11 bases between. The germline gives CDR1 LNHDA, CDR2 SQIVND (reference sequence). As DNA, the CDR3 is TGTGCCAGCCGTCGGGATAATAATTCACCCCTCCACTTT. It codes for CASRRDNNSPLHF. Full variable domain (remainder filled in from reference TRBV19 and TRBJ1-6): DGGITQSPKYLFRKEGQNVTLSCEQNLNHDAMYWYRQDPGQGLRLIYYSQIVNDFQKGDIAEGYSVSREKKESFPLTVTSAQKNPTAFYLCASRRDNNSPLHFGNGTRLTVT.

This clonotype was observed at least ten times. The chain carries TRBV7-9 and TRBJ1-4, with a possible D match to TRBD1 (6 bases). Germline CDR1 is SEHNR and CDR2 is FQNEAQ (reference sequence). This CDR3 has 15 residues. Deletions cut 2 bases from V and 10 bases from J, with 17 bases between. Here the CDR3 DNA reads TGTGCCAGCAGCTTACTTCGGACAGCGAAAGGAAAACTGTTTTTT. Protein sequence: CASSLLRTAKGKLFF.

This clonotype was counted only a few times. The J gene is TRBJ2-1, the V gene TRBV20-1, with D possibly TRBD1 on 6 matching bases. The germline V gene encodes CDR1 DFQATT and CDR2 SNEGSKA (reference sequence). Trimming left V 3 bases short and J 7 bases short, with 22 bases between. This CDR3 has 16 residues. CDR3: CSASAPGPTGTNEQFF. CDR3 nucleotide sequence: TGCAGTGCTAGTGCCCCGGGCCCCACAGGGACAAATGAGCAGTTCTTC.

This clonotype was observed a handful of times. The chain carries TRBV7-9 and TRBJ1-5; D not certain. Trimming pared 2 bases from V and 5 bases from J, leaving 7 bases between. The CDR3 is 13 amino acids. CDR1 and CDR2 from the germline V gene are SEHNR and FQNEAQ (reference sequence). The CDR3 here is CASSLYGDQPQHF. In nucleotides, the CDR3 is TGTGCCAGCAGCTTATATGGTGATCAGCCCCAGCATTTT.

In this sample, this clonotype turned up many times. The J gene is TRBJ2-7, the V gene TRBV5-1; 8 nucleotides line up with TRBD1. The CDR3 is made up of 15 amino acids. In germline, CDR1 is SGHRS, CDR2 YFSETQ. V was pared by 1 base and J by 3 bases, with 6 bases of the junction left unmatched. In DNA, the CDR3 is TGCGCCAGCAGCTTGAATGCTGACAGGGGCTACGAGCAGTACTTC. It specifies CASSLNADRGYEQYF.